This TCR beta chain was sequenced in a study of T cell changes during pregnancy in multiple sclerosis. Profiled with immunoSEQ multiplex PCR; TCRdb holds only in-frame clones, not every one. The sample holds roughly 50,000 clones; roughly nine tenths are singletons and the top ten take roughly 0.4%. J gave up 5 bases and V 6 bases, and 6 bases lay outside the gene matches. The germline CDR1 and CDR2 sequences are MNHNY and SVGAGI (reference sequence). The CDR3 has 14 amino acids. The TCR comes from a female donor with multiple sclerosis, enrolled in a pregnancy study. V is TRBV6-6 and J is TRBJ1-4; 7 bases align to TRBD1. This specimen was CD4+ T cells from peripheral blood mononuclear cells, taken after pregnancy. Here the CDR3 reads CASRITGVNEKLFF. The CDR3 nucleotides are TGTGCCAGCAGGATAACAGGGGTGAATGAAAAACTGTTTTTT.